This T cell receptor (beta chain) appears in the sequencing data of a study of vaccination and CD4 T cells after COVID-19. Overall study: Overlapping SARS-CoV-2, HCoV-NL63, HCoV-OC43 and HCoV-229E spike peptides stimulated the cells.

Note on this clonotype: Its antigen is still unknown.

Cultured CD4+ T-cell DNA underwent Oncomine TCR Beta short-read sequencing. Each CDR3 protein is one row after TCRdb ran MiXCR on the PCR reads. The table lists about 14,000 distinct CDR3 sequences, about 29% of them singletons. Treatment in this sample: roughly ten-day PBMC culture with coronavirus spike peptide pools or control peptides (ViraFEST assay). The CDR3 runs 15 residues. Germline V CDR1 and CDR2: SGHRS, YFSETQ. The V gene end was trimmed by 4 bases and the J gene end by 4 bases; junction bases not matched to a gene: 3. The source was CD4+ T cells from blood, cultured in vitro, collected before SARS-CoV-2 vaccination. The gene calls are TRBV5-1 and TRBJ2-1, with 12 bases that match TRBD2. This TCR was sampled from a human donor who received a COVID-19 vaccine. The CDR3 sequence: CASSETSGGYNEQFF. CDR3 coding DNA: TGCGCCAGCAGCGAGACTAGCGGGGGTTACAATGAGCAGTTCTTC.